Included here is one TCR beta chain sequence, with context. Its target is unknown. The sample comes from a study of cytomegalovirus exposure and HLA in healthy donors. Study observations and caveats: Cytomegalovirus status, reportedly, was diagnosed with high specificity and sensitivity by the classifier.

The PCR had 60 Vbeta and 13 Jbeta primers. Only in-frame clones appear in the TCRdb table, and some are missing; sequencing was by immunoSEQ multiplex PCR. This table holds 200,000 or so clones, almost 80% found once. The V and J ends lost 3 bases and 0 bases respectively, with 10 bases between them. The length of the CDR3 is 14 residues. Germline CDR1 is GTSNPN and CDR2 is SVGIG (reference sequence). The chain links TRBV30 to TRBJ2-3, with D maybe TRBD1 (5 bases). This sequence originates from a male donor in good health and CMV-seronegative. Sequencing input: PBMCs. The CDR3 reads CAWSLDSSTDTQYF. DNA for the CDR3: TGTGCCTGGAGCCTTGACAGTAGCACAGATACGCAGTATTTT.